This TCR beta chain is drawn from a study of T cells in Graves' hyperthyroidism and ophthalmopathy. Amplified TCR beta CDR3 regions came from RNA transcripts. HTBI primers were employed in a first-round RT-PCR of the TCR CDR3. A single record per CDR3 protein comes from TCRdb applying MiXCR to the multiplex PCR reads. Among 300,000 to 450,000 distinct CDR3 sequences listed, around 16% were seen once. Participants, patients aged 18 to 65, had newly diagnosed hyperthyroidism with a duration under 2 months. Sample collection date corresponds to first hyperthyroidism diagnosis, prior to any ophthalmopathy symptoms. In its sample, this clonotype was seen many times. Antigen: not known. Overall study results and limits: Most thyroid-expanded clonotypes above 0.001 were also found in blood.

Germline lookup yields CDR1 SEHNR and CDR2 FQNEAQ (reference sequence). Trimming removed 2 bases from V and 1 base from J, with 6 bases in between. The CDR3 runs to 14 residues. The chain combines TRBV7-9 with TRBJ2-1; unclear D gene. This clonotype was sampled from a woman aged 18 to 35 with Graves' hyperthyroidism that later progressed to Graves' ophthalmopathy. The sequenced sample consisted of blood. The CDR3 loop reads CASSLMGSYNEQFF. CDR3 in DNA: TGTGCCAGCAGCTTAATGGGATCCTACAATGAGCAGTTCTTC.